This T cell receptor beta chain appears in the sequencing data of a study of blood T cell repertoires in COVID-19. Study information: T cells, B-cell-depleted T cells, or PBMCs provided the cDNA or gDNA that served as material.

The CDR3 extends over 15 amino acids. CDR1 and CDR2 from the germline V gene are LNHDA and SQIVND (reference sequence). V dropped 7 bases and J dropped 5; count of bases not matched to a gene: 13. The repertoire was sequenced with immunoSEQ multiplex PCR; TCRdb's copy has only in-frame clones and lacks some. The table includes about 280,000 clones, 83% detected once. The sample comprised peripheral blood. This TCR was sampled from a woman between 50 and 59 years old who had recovered from COVID-19. The J gene is TRBJ1-2, the V gene TRBV19; 7 positions match TRBD1. In DNA, the CDR3 is TGTGCCAGTACCCAACTCCCCGTGACAGGGTATGGCTACACCTTC. Amino acids: CASTQLPVTGYGYTF.